The present entry profiles one TCR beta chain with its context. The V gene end was trimmed by 3 bases and the J gene end by 2 bases; junction bases not matched to a gene: 7. CDR1 is SNHLY and CDR2 is FYNNEI in the germline V gene. This CDR3 is built from 15 residues. The RNA, 0.5 to 1 ug, was put through reverse transcription using random hexamers. One entry per CDR3 protein, called by TCRdb with MiXCR from the immunoSEQ multiplex PCR reads. The sample consists of approximately 260,000 distinct CDR3 sequences, about 95% of them appearing once. This specimen belongs to a study of CD8 T cells in Susac syndrome.

Specimen: CD4+ T cells from PBMCs. The V call is TRBV2, the J call TRBJ2-7, with 7 bases identical to TRBD2. The source of this sequence is a human donor with Susac syndrome. The CDR3 region is CASSEGTGGAYEQYF. The DNA of the CDR3 is TGTGCCAGCAGTGAGGGGACGGGGGGAGCCTACGAGCAGTACTTC.